The sequence of this TCR beta chain was determined in a study of OX40 agonist ivuxolimab in advanced cancers. General observations from the study: Patients with a partial response at 0.1-3.0 mg/kg had among the lowest clonal expansion. CD4+ and CD8+ T cells in blood underwent clonal expansion by week 6 at 0.1 to 3.0 mg/kg.

V was pared by 0 bases and J by 7 bases, with 19 bases between. Per germline, CDR1 MNHNS and CDR2 SASEGT. The CDR3 is made up of 16 amino acids. Concerning this clone itself: Its antigen is not known.

Sampling times: baseline, cycle 4 day 1, cycle 7 day 1. Generated by immunoSEQ multiplex PCR, the TCRdb table keeps only in-frame clones and is missing some. This sample has tens of thousands of clones, with roughly 77% found just once. The J gene is TRBJ2-7, the V gene TRBV6-1; D possibly corresponds to TRBD1 (6 bases). Material: CD4+ or CD8+ T cells sorted from blood, obtained in a trial of the OX40 agonist ivuxolimab. The clonotype was recovered from an adult with an advanced solid tumor such as melanoma, head and neck, liver or kidney cancer. CDR3 protein: CASSEARGLLRGEQYF. The CDR3 DNA reads TGTGCCAGCAGTGAAGCTCGAGGCCTTCTTAGGGGGGAGCAGTACTTC.